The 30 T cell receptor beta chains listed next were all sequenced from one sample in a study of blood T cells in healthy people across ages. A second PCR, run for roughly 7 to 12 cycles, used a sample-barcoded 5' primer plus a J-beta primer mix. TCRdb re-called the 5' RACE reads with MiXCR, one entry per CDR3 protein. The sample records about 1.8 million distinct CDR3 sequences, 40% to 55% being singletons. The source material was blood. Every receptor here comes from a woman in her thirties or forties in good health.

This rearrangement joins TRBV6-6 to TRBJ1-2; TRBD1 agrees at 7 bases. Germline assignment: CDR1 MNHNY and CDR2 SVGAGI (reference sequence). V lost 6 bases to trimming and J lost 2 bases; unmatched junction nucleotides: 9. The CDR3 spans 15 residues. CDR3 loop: CASSQRGQGNYGYTF. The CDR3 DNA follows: TGTGCCAGCAGCCAAAGGGGGCAGGGAAACTATGGCTACACCTTC.

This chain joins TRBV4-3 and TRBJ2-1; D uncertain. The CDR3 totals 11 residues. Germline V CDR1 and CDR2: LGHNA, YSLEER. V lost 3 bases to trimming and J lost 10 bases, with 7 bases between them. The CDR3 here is CASSHLQEQFF. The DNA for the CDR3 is TGCGCCAGCAGCCATCTTCAAGAGCAGTTCTTC.

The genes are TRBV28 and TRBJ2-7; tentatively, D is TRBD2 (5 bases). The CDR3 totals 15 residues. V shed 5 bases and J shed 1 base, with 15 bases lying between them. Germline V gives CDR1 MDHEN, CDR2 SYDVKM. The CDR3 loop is CASSGPGKTSYEQYF. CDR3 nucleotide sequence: TGTGCCAGCAGTGGACCGGGAAAAACTTCCTACGAGCAGTACTTC. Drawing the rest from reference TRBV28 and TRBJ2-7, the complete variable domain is DVKVTQSSRYLVKRTGEKVFLECVQDMDHENMFWYRQDPGLGLRLIYFSYDVKMKEKGDIPEGYSVSREKKERFSLILESASTNQTSMYLCASSGPGKTSYEQYFGPGTRLTVT.

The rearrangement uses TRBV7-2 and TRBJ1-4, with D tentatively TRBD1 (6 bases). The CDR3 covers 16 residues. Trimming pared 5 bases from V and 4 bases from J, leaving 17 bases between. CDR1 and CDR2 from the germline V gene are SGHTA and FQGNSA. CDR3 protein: CASSPDTGYLNEKLFF. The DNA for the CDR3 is TGTGCCAGCAGCCCAGACACAGGGTACCTTAATGAAAAACTGTTTTTT.

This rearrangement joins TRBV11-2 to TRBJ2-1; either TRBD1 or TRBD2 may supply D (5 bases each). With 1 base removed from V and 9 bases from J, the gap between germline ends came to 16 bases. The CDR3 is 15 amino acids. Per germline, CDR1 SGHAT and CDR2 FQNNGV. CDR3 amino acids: CASSLVGEGFGEQFF. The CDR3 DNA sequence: TGTGCCAGCAGCTTAGTGGGGGAAGGGTTCGGTGAGCAGTTCTTC.

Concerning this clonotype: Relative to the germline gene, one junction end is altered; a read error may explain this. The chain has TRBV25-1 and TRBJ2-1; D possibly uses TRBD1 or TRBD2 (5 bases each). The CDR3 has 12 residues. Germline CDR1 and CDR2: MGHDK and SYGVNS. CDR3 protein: CASGHSVNEQFF. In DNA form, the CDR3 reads TGTGCCAGCGGACATAGCGTCAATGAGCAGTTCTTT. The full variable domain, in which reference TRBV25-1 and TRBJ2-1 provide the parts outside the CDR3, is EADIYQTPRYLVIGTGKKITLECSQTMGHDKMYWYQQDPGMELHLIHYSYGVNSTEKGDLSSESTVSRIRTEHFPLTLESARPSHTSQYLCASGHSVNEQFFGPGTRLTVL.

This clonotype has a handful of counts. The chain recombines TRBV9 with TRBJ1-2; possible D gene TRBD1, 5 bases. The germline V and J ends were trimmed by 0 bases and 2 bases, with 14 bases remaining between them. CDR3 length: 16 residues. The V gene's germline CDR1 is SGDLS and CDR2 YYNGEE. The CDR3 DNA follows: TGTGCCAGCAGCGTAGGACGGGGGGAACTCAACTATGGCTACACCTTC. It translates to CASSVGRGELNYGYTF.

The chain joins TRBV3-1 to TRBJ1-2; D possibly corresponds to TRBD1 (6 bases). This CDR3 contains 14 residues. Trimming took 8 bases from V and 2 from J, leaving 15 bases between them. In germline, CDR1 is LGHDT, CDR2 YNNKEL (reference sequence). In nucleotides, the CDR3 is TGTGCCAGCGGACCAAGGACAGTGAACTATGGCTACACCTTC. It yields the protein CASGPRTVNYGYTF.

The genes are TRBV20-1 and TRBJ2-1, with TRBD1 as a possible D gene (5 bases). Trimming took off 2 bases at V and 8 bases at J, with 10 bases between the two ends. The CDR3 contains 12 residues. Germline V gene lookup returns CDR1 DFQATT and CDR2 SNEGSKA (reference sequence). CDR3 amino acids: CSARYGADEQFF. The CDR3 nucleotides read TGCAGTGCTAGATATGGGGCCGATGAGCAGTTCTTC.

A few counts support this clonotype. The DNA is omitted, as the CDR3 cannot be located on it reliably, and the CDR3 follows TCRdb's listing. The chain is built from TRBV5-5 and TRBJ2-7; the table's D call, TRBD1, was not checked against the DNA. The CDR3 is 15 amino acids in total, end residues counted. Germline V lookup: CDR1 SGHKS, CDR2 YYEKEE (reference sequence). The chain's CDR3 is CASSLGGQGTSVQYF.

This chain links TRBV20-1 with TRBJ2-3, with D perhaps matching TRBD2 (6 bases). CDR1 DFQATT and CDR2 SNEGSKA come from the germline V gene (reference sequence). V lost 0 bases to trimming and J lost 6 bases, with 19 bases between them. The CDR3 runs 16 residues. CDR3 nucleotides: TGCAGTGCTAGAGACCGACATAGCGGCCCGTGGGATACGCAGTATTTT. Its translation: CSARDRHSGPWDTQYF.

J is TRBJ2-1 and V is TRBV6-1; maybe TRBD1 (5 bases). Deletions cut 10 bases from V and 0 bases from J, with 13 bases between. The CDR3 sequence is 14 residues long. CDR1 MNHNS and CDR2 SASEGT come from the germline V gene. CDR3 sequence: CAIQGASSYNEQFF. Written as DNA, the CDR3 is TGTGCCATCCAAGGGGCATCCTCCTACAATGAGCAGTTCTTC.

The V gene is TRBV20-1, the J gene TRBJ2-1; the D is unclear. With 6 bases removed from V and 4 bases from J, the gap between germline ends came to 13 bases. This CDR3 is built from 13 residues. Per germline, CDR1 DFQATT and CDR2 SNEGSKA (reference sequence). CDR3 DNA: TGCAGTGCCGCGAAGGGCCGATACAATGAGCAGTTCTTC. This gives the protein CSAAKGRYNEQFF.

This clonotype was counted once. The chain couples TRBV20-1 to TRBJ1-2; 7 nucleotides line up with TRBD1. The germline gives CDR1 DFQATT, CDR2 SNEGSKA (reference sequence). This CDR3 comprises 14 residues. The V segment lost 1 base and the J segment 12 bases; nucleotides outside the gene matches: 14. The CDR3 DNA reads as TGCAGTGCTAGAGTTCGACAGGGCGGGTCGTCGGACACCTTC. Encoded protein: CSARVRQGGSSDTF.

The DNA for the CDR3 is TGTGCCAGCATCGGAACGGGGTACTACGAGCAGTACTTC. Protein product: CASIGTGYYEQYF. The chain links TRBV2 to TRBJ2-7; D possibly corresponds to TRBD2 (5 bases). V lost 7 bases and J 3 bases, leaving 13 bases between the germline ends. The CDR3 runs to 13 residues. Germline CDR1 reads SNHLY; CDR2 reads FYNNEI.

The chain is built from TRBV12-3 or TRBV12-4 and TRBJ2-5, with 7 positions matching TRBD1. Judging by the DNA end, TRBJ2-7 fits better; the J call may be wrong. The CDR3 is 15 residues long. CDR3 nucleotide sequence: TGTGCCAGCACCCCAGGGTTGGGACAGTCCTACGAGCAGTACTTC. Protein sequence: CASTPGLGQSYEQYF.

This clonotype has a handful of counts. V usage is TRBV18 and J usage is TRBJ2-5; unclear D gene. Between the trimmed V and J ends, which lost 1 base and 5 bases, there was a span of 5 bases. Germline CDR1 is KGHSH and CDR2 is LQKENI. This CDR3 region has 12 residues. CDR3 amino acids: CASSPLLETQYF. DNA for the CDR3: TGTGCCAGCTCACCACTCCTGGAGACCCAGTACTTC.

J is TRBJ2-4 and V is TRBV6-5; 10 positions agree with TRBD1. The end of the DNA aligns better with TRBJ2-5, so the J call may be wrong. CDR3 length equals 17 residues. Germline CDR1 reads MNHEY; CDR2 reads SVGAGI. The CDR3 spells CASSYGDPGTGEETQYF. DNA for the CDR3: TGTGCCAGCAGTTACGGGGATCCGGGGACAGGGGAAGAGACCCAGTACTTC.

The CDR3 sequence is CSARGAQRPDNEQFF. The CDR3 DNA reads as TGCAGTGCTAGGGGGGCTCAGCGACCGGACAATGAGCAGTTCTTC. The chain combines TRBV20-1 with TRBJ2-1; the D gene is possibly TRBD1 (6 bases). The CDR3 is 15 residues long. Germline V CDR1 and CDR2: DFQATT, SNEGSKA (reference sequence). The V end was cut by 3 bases, the J end by 5 bases, with 17 bases between.

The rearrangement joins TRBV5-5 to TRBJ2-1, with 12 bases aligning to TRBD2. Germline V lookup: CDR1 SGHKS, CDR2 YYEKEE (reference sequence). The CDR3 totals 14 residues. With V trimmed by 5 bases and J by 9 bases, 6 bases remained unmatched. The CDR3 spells CASSSGGLAGEQFF. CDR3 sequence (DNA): TGTGCCAGCAGTTCCGGGGGACTAGCGGGTGAGCAGTTCTTC.

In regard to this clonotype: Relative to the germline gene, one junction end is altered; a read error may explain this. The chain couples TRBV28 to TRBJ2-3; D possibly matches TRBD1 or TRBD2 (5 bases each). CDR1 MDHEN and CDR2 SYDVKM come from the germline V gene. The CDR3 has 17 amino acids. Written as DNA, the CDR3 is TGTGCCTGCAGTTCCCACCCGGGACCGAAGACCGGAGATACGCAGTATTTT. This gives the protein CACSSHPGPKTGDTQYF.

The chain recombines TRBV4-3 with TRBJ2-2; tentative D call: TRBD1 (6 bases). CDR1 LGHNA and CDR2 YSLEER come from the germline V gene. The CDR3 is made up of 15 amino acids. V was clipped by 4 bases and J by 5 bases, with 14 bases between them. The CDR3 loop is CASSPRTELTGELFF. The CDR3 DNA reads TGCGCCAGCAGCCCCAGGACAGAATTAACCGGGGAGCTGTTTTTT.

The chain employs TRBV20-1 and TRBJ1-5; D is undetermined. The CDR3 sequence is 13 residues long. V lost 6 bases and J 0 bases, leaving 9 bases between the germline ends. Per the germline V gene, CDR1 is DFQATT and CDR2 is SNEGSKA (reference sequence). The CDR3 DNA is TGCAGTGCCGCGGGGTTTAGCAATCAGCCCCAGCATTTT. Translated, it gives CSAAGFSNQPQHF.

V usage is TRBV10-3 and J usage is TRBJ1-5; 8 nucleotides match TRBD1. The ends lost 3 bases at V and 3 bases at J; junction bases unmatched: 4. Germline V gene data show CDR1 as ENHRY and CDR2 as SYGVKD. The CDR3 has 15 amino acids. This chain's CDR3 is CAISDRQGPNQPQHF. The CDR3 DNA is TGTGCCATCAGTGACAGACAGGGGCCCAATCAGCCCCAGCATTTT.

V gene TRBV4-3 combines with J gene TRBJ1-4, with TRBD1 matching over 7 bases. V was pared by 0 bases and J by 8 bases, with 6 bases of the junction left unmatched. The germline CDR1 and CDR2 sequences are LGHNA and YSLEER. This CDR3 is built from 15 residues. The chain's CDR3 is CASSQDTGEGEKLFF. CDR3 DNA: TGCGCCAGCAGCCAAGATACAGGGGAGGGCGAAAAACTGTTTTTT.

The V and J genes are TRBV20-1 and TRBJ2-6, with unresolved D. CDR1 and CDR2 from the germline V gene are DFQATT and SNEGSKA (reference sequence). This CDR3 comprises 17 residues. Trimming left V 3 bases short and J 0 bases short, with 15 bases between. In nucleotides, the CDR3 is TGCAGTGCTAGGCGCCGGACCCAAAGCTCTGGGGCCAACGTCCTGACTTTC. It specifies CSARRRTQSSGANVLTF.

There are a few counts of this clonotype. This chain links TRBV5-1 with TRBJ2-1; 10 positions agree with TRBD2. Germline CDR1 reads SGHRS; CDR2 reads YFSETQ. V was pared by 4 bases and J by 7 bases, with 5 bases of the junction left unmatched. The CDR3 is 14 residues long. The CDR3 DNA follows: TGCGCCAGCAGCAGCGGGGGGGCAGGGAATGAGCAGTTCTTC. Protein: CASSSGGAGNEQFF.

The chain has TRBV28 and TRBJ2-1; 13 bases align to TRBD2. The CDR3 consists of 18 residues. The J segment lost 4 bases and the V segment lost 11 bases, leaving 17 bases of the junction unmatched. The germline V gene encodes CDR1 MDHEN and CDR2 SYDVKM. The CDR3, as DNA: TGTGCCCTCAGAAGGCGGGAGACTAGCGGGGGGAATTACAATGAGCAGTTCTTC. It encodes CALRRRETSGGNYNEQFF. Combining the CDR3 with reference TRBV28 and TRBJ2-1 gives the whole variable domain DVKVTQSSRYLVKRTGEKVFLECVQDMDHENMFWYRQDPGLGLRLIYFSYDVKMKEKGDIPEGYSVSREKKERFSLILESASTNQTSMYLCALRRRETSGGNYNEQFFGPGTRLTVL.

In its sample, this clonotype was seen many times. CDR3 region: CASSHDSGGLYEQYF. CDR3 DNA sequence: TGCGCCAGCAGCCACGATAGCGGGGGACTTTACGAGCAGTACTTC. This chain joins TRBV4-1 and TRBJ2-7; 9 bases are shared with TRBD2. This CDR3 is 15 amino acids long. V was pared by 3 bases and J by 4 bases, with 7 bases of the junction left unmatched. Germline lookup yields CDR1 MGHRA and CDR2 YSYEKL.

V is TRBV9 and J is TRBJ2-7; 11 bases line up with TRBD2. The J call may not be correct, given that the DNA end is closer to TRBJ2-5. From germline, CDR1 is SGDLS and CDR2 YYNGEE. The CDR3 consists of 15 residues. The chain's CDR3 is CASSATSGVLETQYF. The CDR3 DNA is TGTGCCAGCAGCGCGACTAGCGGGGTCCTGGAGACCCAGTACTTC.